This TCR beta chain was found in a study of Ad26.COV2.S vaccination and SARS-CoV-2 variants. Overall study context: Donor had been placed in the Ad26.COV2.S arm of the COV1001 trial. Each vaccinee took Ad26.COV2.S intramuscularly, once or twice 56 days apart. General study findings and limits: Substantial post-vaccination breadth of spike-specific CD8+ and CD4+ T cell responses was reported. The TCR breadth and depth analyses may have produced an underestimate of total T cell responses.

Remarks on this clone: Its antigen remains unidentified.

Described treatment: about 20 received Ad26.COV2.S at low or high dose, single or two shots; roughly 5 received placebo; per-sample allocation not given. Repertoires come from day 63 after the first vaccine or placebo injection. Using immunoSEQ multiplex PCR, the repertoire was profiled, and TCRdb retains in-frame clones only, with some absent. The sample shows 350,000 to 450,000 clones, around nine tenths of them seen only once. The V end was cut by 7 bases, the J end by 0 bases, with 9 bases between. The CDR3 loop spans 13 amino acids. Per the germline V gene, CDR1 is SGHAT and CDR2 is FQNNGV. Sequences were derived from peripheral blood, sampled in a trial of Ad26.COV2.S vaccine versus placebo. The TCR originated in a person aged 18-65 years who received the Ad26.COV2.S COVID-19 vaccine or a placebo. V is TRBV11-2 and J is TRBJ2-5, with unresolved D. The CDR3 sequence is CASTLVYQETQYF. The CDR3, as DNA: TGTGCCAGCACCCTTGTCTACCAAGAGACCCAGTACTTC.